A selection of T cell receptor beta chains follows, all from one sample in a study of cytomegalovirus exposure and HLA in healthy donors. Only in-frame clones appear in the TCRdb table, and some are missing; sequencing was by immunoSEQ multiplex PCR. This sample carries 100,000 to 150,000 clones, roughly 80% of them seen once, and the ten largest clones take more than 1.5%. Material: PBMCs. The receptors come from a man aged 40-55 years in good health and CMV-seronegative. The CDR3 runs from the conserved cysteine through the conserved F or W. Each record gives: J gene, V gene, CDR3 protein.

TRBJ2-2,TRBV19,CASTPSWASGRGDTGELFF
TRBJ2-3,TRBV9,CASSAGLAGTNTDTQYF
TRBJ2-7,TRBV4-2,CASSQDLAASYEQYF
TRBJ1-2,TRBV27,CASSLSTGNYGYTF
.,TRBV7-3,CASSLLEGPYEQYF
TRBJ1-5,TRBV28,CASSWRQIYQPQHF
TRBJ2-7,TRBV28,CASSWTGAYEQYF
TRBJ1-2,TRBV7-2,CASSRQNYGYTF
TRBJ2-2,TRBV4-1,CASSQGSSGRGTGELFF
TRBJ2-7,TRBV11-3,CASSLSPALAGVEQYF
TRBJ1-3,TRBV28,CASSPSGALGNTIYF
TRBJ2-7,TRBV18,CASSRSGGRDEQYF
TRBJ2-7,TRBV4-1,CASSQITGREQYF
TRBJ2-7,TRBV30,CAWSYGSFYEQYF
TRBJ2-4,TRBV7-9,CASSSLGLEGNIQYF
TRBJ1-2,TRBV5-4,CASSMGQGKMGGYTF
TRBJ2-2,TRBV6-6,CASSPLGIAGPELFF
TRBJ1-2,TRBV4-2,CASSQDGRGGNDLNNYGYTF
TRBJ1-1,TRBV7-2,CASSLVSENTEAFF
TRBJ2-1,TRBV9,CASSPKEVRVNEQFF
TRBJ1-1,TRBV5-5,CASSLIGGTEAFF
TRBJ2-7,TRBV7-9,CASSPSGDYEQYF
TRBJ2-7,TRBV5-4,CASSFWTSGSGEQYF